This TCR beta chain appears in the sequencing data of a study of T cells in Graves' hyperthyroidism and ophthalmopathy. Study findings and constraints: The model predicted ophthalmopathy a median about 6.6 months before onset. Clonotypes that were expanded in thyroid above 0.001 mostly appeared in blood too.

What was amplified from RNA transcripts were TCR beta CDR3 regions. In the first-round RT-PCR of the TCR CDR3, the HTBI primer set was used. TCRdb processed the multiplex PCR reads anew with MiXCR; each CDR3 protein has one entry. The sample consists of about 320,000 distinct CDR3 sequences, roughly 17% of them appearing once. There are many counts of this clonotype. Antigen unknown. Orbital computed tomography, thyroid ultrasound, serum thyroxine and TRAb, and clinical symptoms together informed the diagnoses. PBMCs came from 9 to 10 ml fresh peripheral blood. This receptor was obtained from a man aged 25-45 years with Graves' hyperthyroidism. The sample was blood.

The CDR3 here is CASSLSEGYTF. The CDR3 coding sequence is TGTGCCAGCAGCTTGTCGGAGGGCTACACCTTC. V gene TRBV13 combines with J gene TRBJ1-2; no firm D call. The V end was cut by 3 bases, the J end by 8 bases, with 7 bases between. The germline gives CDR1 PRHDT, CDR2 FYEKMQ (reference sequence). The CDR3 contains 11 residues.